This T cell receptor beta chain was captured in a study of T cell repertoires in cytomegalovirus infection (dated by TCRdb to between 2017 and 2020). Looking at the study overall: The peptide stimulations were aimed at well-studied HLA-B-restricted epitopes as well as recently identified HLA-C-restricted CMV epitopes, whose presentation resists viral immunomodulation. The HLA type of each donor mattered for the analysis, because public TCR beta signatures pointed to carriage of CMV infection along with the matching HLA type. What the authors observed across the whole study: Cumulative frequency of public TCR beta family members discriminated carriers of CMV infection plus the relevant HLA type in this cohort and an independent roughly 320-donor cohort. In the ex vivo response, HLA-C-restricted CMV-specific TCR beta clonotypes were dominant, and in two of eight donors the single most frequent clonotype came from this HLA-C-restricted group.

The treatment or condition label corresponds to: in vitro stimulation with specific CMV peptide epitopes to enrich CMV-specific T cells. Sequencing used an Illumina HiSeq 1500. TCRdb's own reprocessing of the public reads used fastp at Q25 and MiXCR and kept productive beta chains. Every distinct CDR3 protein forms one entry, paired with its most common genes and DNA. This sample has roughly 500,000 distinct CDR3 sequences in its table, and 30% to 40% of those were observed once. The ten largest account for roughly 17% of the sample. V loses 3 bases, J loses 6 bases, and the germline ends lie 11 bases apart. For CDR1 and CDR2, the germline V gene (reference sequence) lists DFQATT and SNEGSKA. The CDR3 covers 12 residues, taking in both the cysteine and the phenylalanine. This entry keeps only the CDR3 DNA: 36 bases, framed from base 1. A word on this clonotype: Its antigen target is currently unknown. No base-level quality is on record; no much larger clone is a single base apart.

This sequence originates from a human donor in good health (CMV status not recorded). Some clones in this sample may be carry-over from other donors' samples. The chain uses TRBV20-1 and TRBJ1-1; no D segment can be confidently identified. This specimen consisted of cultured PBMCs, obtained from culture after CMV antigen stimulation. The bases read TGCAGTGCTAGTCGAGTCAGCTCTGAAGCTTTCTTT. This sequence encodes CSASRVSSEAFF.